This T cell receptor (beta chain) emerged from a study of T cell repertoires in cytomegalovirus infection. Study-wide background: Indications of both CMV infection and matching HLA type were provided by public TCR beta signatures. Study-level findings and limits: HLA-C-restricted TCR beta clonotypes specific for CMV led the ex vivo response.

Many counts were recorded for this clonotype. Its antigen is as yet unknown. V lost 4 bases and J lost 7, with 13 bases in between. CDR1 is SEHNR, CDR2 FQNEAQ, per germline (reference sequence). The CDR3 covers 13 residues. TCRdb independently ran MiXCR on the reads; one entry per CDR3 protein. The sample shows approximately 630,000 distinct CDR3 sequences, approximately 24% of them seen only once. The clonotype originates from a human donor in good health (CMV status not recorded). Some clones in this sample may be carry-over from other donors' samples. This chain joins TRBV7-9 and TRBJ1-2; no firm D call. Sequenced sample: CD8+ T cells from PBMCs. CDR3 nucleotides: TGTGCCAGCAGCTCCGACGAGGGATTTGGCTACACCTTC. Translated: CASSSDEGFGYTF.